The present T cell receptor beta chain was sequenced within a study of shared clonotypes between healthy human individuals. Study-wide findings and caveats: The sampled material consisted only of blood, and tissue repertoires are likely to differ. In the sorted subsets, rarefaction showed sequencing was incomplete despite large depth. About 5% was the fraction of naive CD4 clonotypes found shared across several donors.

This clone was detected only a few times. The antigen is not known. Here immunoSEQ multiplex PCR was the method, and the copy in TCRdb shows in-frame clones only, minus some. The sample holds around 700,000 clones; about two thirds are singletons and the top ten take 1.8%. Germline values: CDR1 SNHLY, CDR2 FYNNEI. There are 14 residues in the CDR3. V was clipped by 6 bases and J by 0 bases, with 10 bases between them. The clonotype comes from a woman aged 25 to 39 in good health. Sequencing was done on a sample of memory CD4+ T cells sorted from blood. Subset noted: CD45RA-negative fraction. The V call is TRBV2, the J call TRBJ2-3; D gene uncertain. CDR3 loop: CASRLTRSTDTQYF. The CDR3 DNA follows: TGTGCCAGCAGATTGACTCGAAGCACAGATACGCAGTATTTT.